This T cell receptor (beta chain) originates from a study of blood T cell repertoires in COVID-19. Assay used: immunoSEQ multiplex PCR; TCRdb lists only in-frame clones, some missing. The sample has 120,000 to 150,000 clones, around 82% seen once. Material for sequencing was peripheral blood. The TCR was taken from a woman aged 45-60 years with acute or convalescent COVID-19.

The CDR3 bases are TGTGCCAGCAGCTTAAGGCCCACAGGGTTGAGCAATCAGCCCCAGCATTTT. Translation: CASSLRPTGLSNQPQHF. The chain joins TRBV7-8 to TRBJ1-5; TRBD1 might be the D (6 bases). Germline lookup yields CDR1 SGHVS and CDR2 FQNEAQ. CDR3 size: 17 residues. Between the trimmed V and J ends, which lost 2 bases and 1 base, there was a span of 15 bases.